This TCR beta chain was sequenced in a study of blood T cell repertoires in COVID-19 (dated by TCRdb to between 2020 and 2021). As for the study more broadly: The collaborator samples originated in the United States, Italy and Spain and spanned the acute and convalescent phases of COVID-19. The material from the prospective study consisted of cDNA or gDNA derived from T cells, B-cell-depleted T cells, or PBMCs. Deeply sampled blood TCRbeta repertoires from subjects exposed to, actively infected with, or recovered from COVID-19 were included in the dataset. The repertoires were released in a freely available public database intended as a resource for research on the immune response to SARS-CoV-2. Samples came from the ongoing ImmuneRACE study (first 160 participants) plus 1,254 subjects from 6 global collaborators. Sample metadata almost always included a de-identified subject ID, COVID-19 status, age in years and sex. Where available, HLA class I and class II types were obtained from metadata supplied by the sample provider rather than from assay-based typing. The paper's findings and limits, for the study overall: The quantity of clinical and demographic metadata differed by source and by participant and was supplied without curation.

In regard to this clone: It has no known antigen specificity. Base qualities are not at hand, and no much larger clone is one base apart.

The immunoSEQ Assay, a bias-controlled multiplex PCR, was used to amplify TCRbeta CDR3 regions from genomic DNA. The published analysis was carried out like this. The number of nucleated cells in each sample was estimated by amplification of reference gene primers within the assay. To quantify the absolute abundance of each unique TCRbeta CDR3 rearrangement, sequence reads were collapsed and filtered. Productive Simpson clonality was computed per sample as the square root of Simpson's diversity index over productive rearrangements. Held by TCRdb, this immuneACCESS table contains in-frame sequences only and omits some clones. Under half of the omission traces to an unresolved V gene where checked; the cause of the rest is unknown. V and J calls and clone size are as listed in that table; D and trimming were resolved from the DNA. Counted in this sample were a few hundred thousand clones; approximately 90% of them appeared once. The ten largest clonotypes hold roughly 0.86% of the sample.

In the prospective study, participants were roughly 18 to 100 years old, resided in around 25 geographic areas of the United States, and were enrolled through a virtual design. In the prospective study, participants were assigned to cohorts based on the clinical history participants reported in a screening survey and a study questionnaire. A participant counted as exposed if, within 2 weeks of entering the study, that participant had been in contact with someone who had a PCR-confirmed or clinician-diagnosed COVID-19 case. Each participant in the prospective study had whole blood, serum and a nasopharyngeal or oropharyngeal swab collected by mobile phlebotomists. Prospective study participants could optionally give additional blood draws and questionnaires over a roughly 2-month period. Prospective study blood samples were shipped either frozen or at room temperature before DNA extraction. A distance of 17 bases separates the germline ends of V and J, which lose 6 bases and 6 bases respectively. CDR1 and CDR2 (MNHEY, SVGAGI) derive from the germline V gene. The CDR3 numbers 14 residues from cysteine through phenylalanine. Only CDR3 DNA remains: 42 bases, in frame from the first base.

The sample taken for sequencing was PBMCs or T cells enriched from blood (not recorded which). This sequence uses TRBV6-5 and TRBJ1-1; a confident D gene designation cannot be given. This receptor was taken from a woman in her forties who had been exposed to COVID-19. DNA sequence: TGTGCCAGCAGAGAGTCCGCCGTGCCGGCTGAAGCTTTCTTT. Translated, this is CASRESAVPAEAFF.